Following are 22 T cell receptor beta chains from one sample sequenced in a study of blood T cell repertoires in COVID-19. Sequencing was performed with immunoSEQ multiplex PCR; in TCRdb, only in-frame clones are kept and a portion is missing. The data contain tens of thousands of clones, around 73% of them singletons. Sequencing used peripheral blood. The origin of the receptors is a man at least 80 years old with acute or convalescent COVID-19.

V is TRBV7-9 and J is TRBJ2-7; 8 nucleotides line up with TRBD1. V lost 5 bases to trimming and J lost 0 bases; unmatched junction nucleotides: 9. The length of the CDR3 is 16 residues. Germline assignment: CDR1 SEHNR and CDR2 FQNEAQ (reference sequence). The CDR3 bases are TGTGCCAGCAGCCCCACGCCGGGACAGGACTCCTACGAGCAGTACTTC. Its translation: CASSPTPGQDSYEQYF.

This clone was seen only a few times. The chain couples TRBV5-1 to TRBJ2-6, with TRBD1 matching 11 bases. The CDR3 sequence is 20 residues long. Trimming took 3 bases from V and 0 from J; bases not matched to a gene: 11. The germline V gene has CDR1 SGHRS and CDR2 YFSETQ. CDR3 DNA: TGCGCCAGCAGCTGGGCTTTCCGGGACAGGGGGATCTCTGGGGCCAACGTCCTGACTTTC. Protein: CASSWAFRDRGISGANVLTF.

V usage is TRBV7-9 and J usage is TRBJ1-3; maybe TRBD1 (6 bases). Between the trimmed V and J ends, which lost 1 base and 0 bases, there was a span of 13 bases. CDR3 length: 17 amino acids. CDR1 SEHNR and CDR2 FQNEAQ come from the germline V gene (reference sequence). CDR3 region: CASSLGTDRFSGNTIYF. The CDR3 coding sequence is TGTGCCAGCAGCTTAGGGACTGACAGGTTCTCTGGAAACACCATATATTTT.

The chain carries TRBV7-2 and TRBJ2-7; 8 bases fit TRBD1. The length of the CDR3 is 15 residues. Germline-derived CDR1 and CDR2 are SGHTA and FQGNSA. V dropped 0 bases and J dropped 2; count of bases not matched to a gene: 3. The CDR3 sequence is CASSLAGTGPYEQYF. The CDR3 nucleotides are TGTGCCAGCAGCTTAGCCGGGACAGGCCCCTACGAGCAGTACTTC.

The rearrangement joins TRBV19 to TRBJ2-7; no definite D call. This CDR3 has 14 residues. V was shortened by 1 base and J by 3 bases, with 10 bases between the two germline ends. CDR1 is LNHDA, CDR2 SQIVND, per germline (reference sequence). CDR3 region: CASSIGGTSYEQYF. The CDR3 bases are TGTGCCAGTAGTATAGGAGGAACCAGCTACGAGCAGTACTTC.

As DNA, the CDR3 is TGTGCCAGCAGCGGTGACATCTCCTACGAGCAGTACTTC. It encodes CASSGDISYEQYF. The rearrangement links TRBV3-1 (or the pseudogene TRBV3-2) to TRBJ2-7; no definite D call. The CDR3 contains 13 residues. Germline V gives CDR1 LGHDT, CDR2 YNNKEL (reference sequence). Trimming removed 5 bases from V and 0 bases from J, with 8 bases in between.

The rearrangement joins TRBV6-6 to TRBJ2-2; D might be TRBD1 (6 bases). The ends were cut back, 8 bases at V and 1 base at J, with 11 bases in the middle. Germline CDR1 reads MNHNY; CDR2 reads SVGAGI (reference sequence). CDR3 length: 14 amino acids. CDR3 protein: CASSTGVNTGELFF. CDR3 DNA: TGTGCCAGCTCGACAGGAGTGAACACCGGGGAGCTGTTTTTT.

The CDR3 here is CASSPGWGGYGYTF. The CDR3 DNA sequence: TGTGCCAGCAGCCCCGGTTGGGGGGGCTATGGCTACACCTTC. This chain connects TRBV5-8 to TRBJ1-2; a weak D match, TRBD1 (5 bases). Germline CDR1 and CDR2: SGHTS and YDEGEE. V dropped 4 bases and J dropped 4 bases, with 14 bases sitting between them. The CDR3 is 14 amino acids. The complete variable domain, with remaining parts taken from reference TRBV5-8 and TRBJ1-2, reads EAGVTQSPTHLIKTRGQQATLRCSPISGHTSVYWYQQALGLGLQFLLWYDEGEERNRGNFPPRFSGRQFPNYSSELNVNALELEDSALYLCASSPGWGGYGYTFGSGTRLTVV.

DNA of the CDR3: TGTGCCAGCAGCCCCAGGGGGACCAGCGGGGGCCTCAATGAGCAGTTCTTC. Translation: CASSPRGTSGGLNEQFF. The V gene is TRBV7-3, the J gene TRBJ2-1; tentative D call: TRBD2 (8 bases). The germline gives CDR1 SGHTA, CDR2 FQGTGA. This CDR3 is built from 17 residues. The V gene lost 5 bases and the J gene lost 6 bases, with 23 bases spanning the gap.

The chain links TRBV11-2 to TRBJ2-3; 7 nucleotides line up with TRBD1. Losses at the gene ends were 3 bases for V and 2 bases for J; bases not matched to a gene: 8. This CDR3 has 16 residues. Germline-derived CDR1 and CDR2 are SGHAT and FQNNGV. CDR3 sequence (DNA): TGTGCCAGCAGCTTGAGGGGGCCTTCGTCCACAGATACGCAGTATTTT. Amino acid sequence: CASSLRGPSSTDTQYF.

This clone has just one count. The chain joins TRBV4-1 to TRBJ2-3; D gene ambiguous. The CDR3 contains 14 residues. V lost 8 bases, J lost 4 bases, and 16 bases lay in between. CDR1 MGHRA and CDR2 YSYEKL come from the germline V gene. CDR3 sequence reads: CASQFTVGSDTQYF. As DNA, the CDR3 is TGCGCCAGCCAATTCACAGTTGGCTCAGATACGCAGTATTTT.

The V gene is TRBV9, the J gene TRBJ2-7; weak D call: TRBD2 (6 bases). CDR1 and CDR2 from the germline V gene are SGDLS and YYNGEE. The CDR3 extends over 16 amino acids. V was pared by 4 bases and J by 0 bases, with 17 bases between. The CDR3 nucleotides read TGTGCCAGCAGCCTGGCGCGGGACTCCAGCTCCTACGAGCAGTACTTC. It codes for CASSLARDSSSYEQYF.

This clone was seen a single time. J is TRBJ2-7 and V is TRBV2, with D possibly being TRBD2 (5 bases). There are 15 residues in the CDR3. The germline V gene encodes CDR1 SNHLY and CDR2 FYNNEI. V lost 7 bases and J lost 5, with 21 bases in between. CDR3 sequence reads: CASISGAAGRNEQYF. CDR3 in DNA: TGTGCCAGCATCTCCGGAGCGGCAGGTCGAAACGAGCAGTACTTC.

The chain has TRBV25-1 and TRBJ1-3, with 7 nucleotides matching TRBD1. With V trimmed by 3 bases and J by 1 base, 6 bases remained unmatched. This CDR3 has 16 amino acids. Germline V gene lookup returns CDR1 MGHDK and CDR2 SYGVNS. In DNA, the CDR3 is TGTGCCAGCAGTGAGGGGACAGCAACGTCTGGAAACACCATATATTTT. Protein: CASSEGTATSGNTIYF.

The chain is built from TRBV4-2 and TRBJ2-1, with a possible D match to TRBD2 (6 bases). The CDR3 has 20 residues. From germline, CDR1 is LGHNA and CDR2 YNFKEQ. The ends were cut back, 1 base at V and 1 base at J, with 23 bases in the middle. The CDR3 DNA is TGTGCCAGCAGCCAAGCCCACCTGGCGGGGACTTACTTATCCTACAATGAGCAGTTCTTC. It translates to CASSQAHLAGTYLSYNEQFF.

The sample holds one count of this clone. CDR3 sequence reads: CASSFAGGVDGYTF. In nucleotides, the CDR3 is TGTGCCAGCAGCTTCGCAGGGGGCGTAGATGGCTACACCTTC. The V gene is TRBV5-4, the J gene TRBJ1-2, with 8 nucleotides matching TRBD1. The CDR3 length is 14 residues. The V segment lost 2 bases and the J segment 6 bases; nucleotides outside the gene matches: 6. The germline V gene has CDR1 SGHNT and CDR2 YYREEE (reference sequence). Full variable domain (remainder filled in from reference TRBV5-4 and TRBJ1-2): ETGVTQSPTHLIKTRGQQVTLRCSSQSGHNTVSWYQQALGQGPQFIFQYYREEENGRGNFPPRFSGLQFPNYSSELNVNALELDDSALYLCASSFAGGVDGYTFGSGTRLTVV.

This clone turned up a few times. The gene calls are TRBV5-4 and TRBJ2-7; D unclear. Looked up from germline, CDR1 is SGHNT and CDR2 is YYREEE (reference sequence). V gave up 0 bases and J gave up 0 bases, with 10 bases separating them. CDR3 size: 15 residues. CDR3 region: CASSLDSQLSYEQYF. The DNA of the CDR3 is TGTGCCAGCAGCTTGGACAGCCAACTCTCCTACGAGCAGTACTTC.

V usage is TRBV6-5 and J usage is TRBJ1-4; no clear D gene. V dropped 5 bases and J dropped 7 bases, with 8 bases sitting between them. The CDR3 spans 12 residues. Germline lookup yields CDR1 MNHEY and CDR2 SVGAGI. The CDR3 bases are TGTGCCAGCAGTCGCCCGGGTGAAAAACTGTTTTTT. It codes for CASSRPGEKLFF.

The chain employs TRBV9 and TRBJ1-2; D remains unclear. Germline values: CDR1 SGDLS, CDR2 YYNGEE. The CDR3 runs to 12 residues. V was cut by 4 bases and J by 5 bases, with 9 bases left in between. In DNA, the CDR3 is TGTGCCAGCAGCCCAGTGGTGTATGGCTACACCTTC. Its protein product is CASSPVVYGYTF.

The V and J genes are TRBV7-8 and TRBJ2-1; the match to TRBD2 covers 8 bases. The CDR3 totals 13 residues. V dropped 5 bases and J dropped 8; count of bases not matched to a gene: 5. The germline V gene has CDR1 SGHVS and CDR2 FQNEAQ. CDR3 coding DNA: TGTGCCAGCAGCCCCGCGGGGGGCGATGAGCAGTTCTTC. It encodes CASSPAGGDEQFF.

Here the CDR3 DNA reads TGTGCCAGCAGCTTGACGGGGGGGCAGGAGACCCAGTACTTC. This gives the protein CASSLTGGQETQYF. The J gene is TRBJ2-5, the V gene TRBV7-3; 8 bases align to TRBD2. The CDR3 covers 14 residues. Losses at the gene ends were 3 bases for V and 5 bases for J; bases not matched to a gene: 5. CDR1 is SGHTA and CDR2 is FQGTGA in the germline V gene.

The chain uses TRBV6-2 or TRBV6-3 and TRBJ2-4; D gene ambiguous. This CDR3 is 16 amino acids long. Germline loops: CDR1 MNHEY, CDR2 SVGEGT. Trimming took off 6 bases at V and 0 bases at J, with 15 bases between the two ends. The chain's CDR3 is CASSPPVRLAKNIQYF. CDR3 nucleotides: TGTGCCAGCAGCCCCCCGGTTCGGTTAGCCAAAAACATTCAGTACTTC.